This T cell receptor (beta chain) was sequenced for a study of Tregs in tolerant kidney transplant recipients. Unstimulated regulatory T cells (CD4+CD25+CD127-), CD4+CD25- non-regulatory cells, CD4 and CD8 cells were FACS-sorted from thawed PBMCs. Trimming stripped 5 bases from V and 2 bases from J, with 13 bases between. This CDR3 spans 15 amino acids. CDR1 is LNHDA, CDR2 SQIVND, per germline (reference sequence). Sequencing was performed with immunoSEQ multiplex PCR; in TCRdb, only in-frame clones are kept and a portion is missing. Of 50,000 to 85,000 clones detected, 92% appear once; the ten largest clones hold roughly 9.8%.

This TCR came from a human donor who received a combined kidney and bone marrow transplant. The V call is TRBV19, the J call TRBJ1-5; D is possibly TRBD1 (6 bases). The sample in question was CD8+ T cells from blood, obtained before the transplant. Here the CDR3 DNA reads TGTGCCAGTAGTTTTATGGCAGGGGGCAATCAGCCCCAGCATTTT. Its translation is CASSFMAGGNQPQHF.